This paragraph covers one TCR beta chain sequence. Its antigen is unknown. The study reverse transcribed the entire isolated RNA, so it sequenced expressed TCRB transcripts. Data came from immunoSEQ multiplex PCR; TCRdb stores just in-frame clones and leaves some out. The sample yields around 250,000 clones, approximately 14% seen once. The entry originates in a study of beta chain features in type 1 diabetes. Findings and limits, study-wide: Among all four CD4+ subsets, Type 1 diabetes patients had TCRB CDR3s that were moderately but significantly shorter.

The TCR sequence derives from a young man with type 1 diabetes. Material: naive CD4+ T cells from blood.

CDR3 coding DNA: TGTGCCAGCAGCTTAGTCCTAGCCACAGATACGCAGTATTTT. Translated, it gives CASSLVLATDTQYF. The V call is TRBV11-2, the J call TRBJ2-3; D possibly corresponds to TRBD2 (5 bases). V was clipped by 1 base and J by 2 bases, with 7 bases between them. CDR3 length: 14 residues. Per the germline V gene, CDR1 is SGHAT and CDR2 is FQNNGV. The variable domain in full, with the rest retrieved from reference TRBV11-2 and TRBJ2-3, is EAGVAQSPRYKIIEKRQSVAFWCNPISGHATLYWYQQILGQGPKLLIQFQNNGVVDDSQLPKDRFSAERLKGVDSTLKIQPAKLEDSAVYLCASSLVLATDTQYFGPGTRLTVL.